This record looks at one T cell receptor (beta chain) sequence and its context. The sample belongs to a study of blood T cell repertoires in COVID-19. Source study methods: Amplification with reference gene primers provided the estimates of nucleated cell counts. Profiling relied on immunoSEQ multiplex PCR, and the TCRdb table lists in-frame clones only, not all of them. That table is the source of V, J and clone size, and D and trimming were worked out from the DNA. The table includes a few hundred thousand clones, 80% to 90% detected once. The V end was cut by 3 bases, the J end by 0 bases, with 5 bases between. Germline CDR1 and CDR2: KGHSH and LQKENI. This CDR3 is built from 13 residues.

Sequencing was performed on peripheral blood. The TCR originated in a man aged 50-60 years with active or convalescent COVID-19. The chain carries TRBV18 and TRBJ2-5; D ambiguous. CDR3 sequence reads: CASSPQNQETQYF. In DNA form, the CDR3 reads TGTGCCAGCTCACCCCAGAACCAAGAGACCCAGTACTTC.